This T cell receptor beta chain was captured by sequencing in a study of cytomegalovirus exposure and HLA in healthy donors. Study-wide findings and caveats: According to a later analysis, most TCR beta chains associated with CMV appeared HLA-restricted. For TCR beta chains, V- and J-gene trimming was later linked to a missense DCLRE1C variant. Near-uniform donor sequencing depth was presumed by presence/absence analyses. TRBV6-2, TRBV6-3 and some other V segments were excluded as indistinguishable.

A multiplex PCR was run with 60 Vbeta primers and 13 Jbeta primers. The table came from immunoSEQ multiplex PCR; TCRdb's copy has only in-frame clones and leaves some out. The table lists tens of thousands of clones, 75% to 85% of them singletons. The V end was cut by 8 bases, the J end by 6 bases, with 20 bases between. Germline CDR1 and CDR2: SQVTM and ANQGSEA. The CDR3 extends over 13 amino acids. Turning to this clone: Its antigen is unknown.

The receptor was derived from a man aged 45-60 years in good health and CMV-seropositive. The chain joins TRBV29-1 to TRBJ2-7, with D perhaps matching TRBD1 (6 bases). The sequencing input was PBMCs. In DNA form, the CDR3 reads TGCAGCATCATTCACAGGGCCTCGGGCGAGCAGTACTTC. It is translated as CSIIHRASGEQYF.